This TCR beta chain was documented in a study of OX40 agonist ivuxolimab in advanced cancers. Overall study results and limits: Researchers did not determine the expanded peripheral T cells' antigen specificity.

Assay: immunoSEQ multiplex PCR; the TCRdb copy retains only in-frame clones and omits some. The data show about 100,000 clones, with 85% to 95% seen just once and 2% to 3% held by the top ten. Remarks on this clone: Its antigen is as yet unknown.

Germline trimming cut 1 base from V and 3 bases from J; bases unmatched to any gene: 11. Germline V lookup: CDR1 LNHNV, CDR2 YYDKDF (reference sequence). This CDR3 comprises 17 residues. The sample here was CD4+ or CD8+ T cells sorted from blood, taken in a trial of the OX40 agonist ivuxolimab. This sequence originates from an adult with an advanced solid tumor such as melanoma, head and neck, liver or kidney cancer. The chain employs TRBV15 and TRBJ2-5; TRBD1 agrees at 7 bases. CDR3: CATSRGRGGHQEETQYF. CDR3 DNA sequence: TGTGCCACCAGCAGAGGTAGAGGGGGCCACCAGGAAGAGACCCAGTACTTC.